What follows are 2 T cell receptor beta chains derived from one specimen sequenced in a study of cytomegalovirus exposure and HLA in healthy donors. The primer mix had 60 Vbeta and 13 Jbeta primers. This table comes from immunoSEQ multiplex PCR, and its TCRdb copy is limited to in-frame clones, with some not included. The sample shows about 120,000 clones, about 8.6% of them seen only once. Sequenced material: PBMCs. The receptors originated from a woman aged 40 to 49 in good health and CMV-seropositive.

The V gene is TRBV19, the J gene TRBJ2-1; D ambiguous. Trimming took off 10 bases at V and 3 bases at J, with 19 bases between the two ends. The CDR3 totals 15 residues. Germline CDR1 is LNHDA and CDR2 is SQIVND (reference sequence). CDR3 DNA sequence: TGTGCCACCAGAAACAGACCACAGCTCTACAATGAGCAGTTCTTC. Residues: CATRNRPQLYNEQFF.

This chain joins TRBV6-5 and TRBJ1-6; D gene unclear. Trimming pared 8 bases from V and 7 bases from J, leaving 12 bases between. The CDR3 spans 13 residues. Germline lookup yields CDR1 MNHEY and CDR2 SVGAGI. CDR3 coding DNA: TGTGCCAGCTCCAACGCGGGAAATTCACCCCTCCACTTT. Translation gives CASSNAGNSPLHF.